This TCR beta chain was captured in a study of T cell changes during pregnancy in multiple sclerosis. The data were produced by immunoSEQ multiplex PCR, yet TCRdb's version contains in-frame clones alone and is incomplete. The sample consists of 30,000 to 40,000 clones, 90% of them appearing once. The CDR3 totals 14 residues. V lost 0 bases, J lost 7 bases, and 10 bases lay in between. Looked up from germline, CDR1 is SGHAT and CDR2 is FQNNGV. This sequence joins TRBV11-2 and TRBJ2-1; possible D gene TRBD2, 6 bases. This sequence was found in a female donor in good health, enrolled as a control in a pregnancy study. The starting material was peripheral blood, obtained in the third trimester of pregnancy. CDR3: CASSLERGGNEQFF. The CDR3 DNA reads as TGTGCCAGCAGCTTAGAGCGGGGCGGGAATGAGCAGTTCTTC.